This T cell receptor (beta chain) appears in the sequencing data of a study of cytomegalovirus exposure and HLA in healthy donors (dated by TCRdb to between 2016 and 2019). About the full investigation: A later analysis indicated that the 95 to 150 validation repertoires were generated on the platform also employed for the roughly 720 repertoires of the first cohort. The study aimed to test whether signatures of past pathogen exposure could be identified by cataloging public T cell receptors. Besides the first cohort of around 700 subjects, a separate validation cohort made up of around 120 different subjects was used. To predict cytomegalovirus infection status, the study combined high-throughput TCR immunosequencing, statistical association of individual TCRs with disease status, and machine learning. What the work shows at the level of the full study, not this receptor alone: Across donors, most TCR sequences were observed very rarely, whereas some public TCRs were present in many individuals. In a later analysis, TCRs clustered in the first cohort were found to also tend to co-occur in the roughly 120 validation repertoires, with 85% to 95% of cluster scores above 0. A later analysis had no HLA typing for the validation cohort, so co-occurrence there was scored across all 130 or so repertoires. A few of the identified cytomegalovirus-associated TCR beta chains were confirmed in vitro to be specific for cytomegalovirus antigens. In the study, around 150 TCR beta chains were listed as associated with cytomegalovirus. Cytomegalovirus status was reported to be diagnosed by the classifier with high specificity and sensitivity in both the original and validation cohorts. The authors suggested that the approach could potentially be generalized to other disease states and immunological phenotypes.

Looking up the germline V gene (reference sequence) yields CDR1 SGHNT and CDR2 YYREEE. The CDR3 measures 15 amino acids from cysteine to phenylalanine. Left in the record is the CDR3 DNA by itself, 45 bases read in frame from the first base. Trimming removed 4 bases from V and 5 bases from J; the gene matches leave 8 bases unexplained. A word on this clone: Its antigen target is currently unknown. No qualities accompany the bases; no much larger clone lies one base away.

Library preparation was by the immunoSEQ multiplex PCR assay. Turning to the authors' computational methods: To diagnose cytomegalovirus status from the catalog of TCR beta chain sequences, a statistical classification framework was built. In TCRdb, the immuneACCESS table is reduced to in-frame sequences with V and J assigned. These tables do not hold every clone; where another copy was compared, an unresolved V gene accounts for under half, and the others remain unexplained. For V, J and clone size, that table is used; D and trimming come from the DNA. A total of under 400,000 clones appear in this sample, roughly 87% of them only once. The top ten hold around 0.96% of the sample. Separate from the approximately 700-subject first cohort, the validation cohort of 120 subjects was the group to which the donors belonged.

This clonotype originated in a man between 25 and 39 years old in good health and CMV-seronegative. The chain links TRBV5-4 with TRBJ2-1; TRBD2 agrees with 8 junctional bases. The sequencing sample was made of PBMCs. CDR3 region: CASSPSLAGNNEQFF. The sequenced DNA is TGTGCCAGCAGCCCAAGCCTAGCGGGTAACAATGAGCAGTTCTTC.